These 28 T cell receptor beta chains share one sample of origin, sequenced in a study of spatial heterogeneity in lung cancer (dated by TCRdb to the late 2010s). Summary of the overall study and its limitations: The number of expanded intratumoral alpha and beta TCRs correlated with the tumor nonsynonymous mutation count.

Receptors were amplified or captured by 5' RACE. TCRdb records NextSeq 500 as the sequencer. The public reads were reanalyzed by TCRdb: fastp trimming at Q25, MiXCR alignment, in-frame beta chains only. Each entry is one CDR3 protein sequence, shown with its most common DNA and genes. The sample contains several thousand distinct CDR3 sequences, less than 15% of them found a single time. About 10% of the sample comes from the top ten. In the paper's terms, the time point label means: sample taken at primary tumor resection. Their recognized antigens are unknown. The sample in question was lung tumor tissue, obtained at surgery. These receptors were taken from a male donor with early-stage non-small cell lung cancer.

This clonotype is judged medium-sized (0.01 to 0.1%). The genes are TRBV7-2 and TRBJ2-7, with D unresolved. The germline gives CDR1 SGHTA, CDR2 FQGNSA. The CDR3 has 14 residues. V lost 1 base and J lost 7, with 14 bases in between. Here the CDR3 DNA reads TGTGCCAGCAGCTTAGTAGTTTCCCACGGGGAGCAGTACTTC. Protein sequence: CASSLVVSHGEQYF.

This clonotype was seen ten or more times. This chain joins TRBV5-4 and TRBJ2-1; the match to TRBD1 covers 11 bases. The V gene's germline CDR1 is SGHNT and CDR2 YYREEE (reference sequence). The V segment lost 3 bases and the J segment 5 bases; nucleotides outside the gene matches: 10. The CDR3 sequence is 17 residues long. In nucleotides, the CDR3 is TGTGCCAGCAGCTCTGGGACAGGGGGAACCCCGGACAATGAGCAGTTCTTC. Its protein product is CASSSGTGGTPDNEQFF.

This clonotype was found a few times. The chain uses TRBV6-1 and TRBJ2-7; 9 nucleotides agree with TRBD2. The germline gives CDR1 MNHNS, CDR2 SASEGT. V was pared by 7 bases and J by 6 bases, with 10 bases of the junction left unmatched. The CDR3 is 14 residues long. The chain's CDR3 is CASTPSGKRPEQYF. In nucleotides, the CDR3 is TGTGCCAGCACCCCTAGCGGGAAAAGACCCGAGCAGTACTTC.

The gene calls are TRBV20-1 and TRBJ1-3, with D tentatively TRBD1 (5 bases). The V gene's germline CDR1 is DFQATT and CDR2 SNEGSKA (reference sequence). Trimming shortened V by 3 bases and J by 6 bases, and 12 bases separated the two germline ends. The CDR3 has 13 amino acids. The CDR3, as DNA: TGCAGTGCTAGTTACCAGGGCGTAAACACCATATATTTT. Protein sequence: CSASYQGVNTIYF.

The table lists this clonotype with many counts. V and J are TRBV28 and TRBJ2-2; a weak D match, TRBD2 (6 bases). The CDR3 extends over 15 amino acids. The V and J ends lost 6 bases and 7 bases respectively, with 18 bases between them. Looked up from germline, CDR1 is MDHEN and CDR2 is SYDVKM. The CDR3 loop reads CASSKPGLGSGELFF. The CDR3 DNA follows: TGTGCCAGCAGCAAACCGGGACTGGGGAGCGGGGAGCTGTTTTTT.

This clonotype rates as medium-sized. The chain recombines TRBV28 with TRBJ2-7; D call uncertain. CDR3 length: 13 residues. The germline gives CDR1 MDHEN, CDR2 SYDVKM. V was pared by 1 base and J by 3 bases, with 7 bases between. CDR3 region: CASSLLDLYEQYF. The CDR3 DNA sequence: TGTGCCAGCAGTTTATTGGATCTCTACGAGCAGTACTTC.

In its sample, this clonotype ranks as medium-sized. Written as DNA, the CDR3 is TGTGCCAGCAGCTCCCGGGGTGCTGAGCAGTTCTTC. This codes for CASSSRGAEQFF. The rearrangement links TRBV7-6 to TRBJ2-1; D possibly corresponds to TRBD2 (5 bases). This CDR3 is 12 amino acids long. Germline V gene data show CDR1 as SGHVS and CDR2 as FNYEAQ. Trimming shortened V by 4 bases and J by 9 bases, and 10 bases separated the two germline ends. The full variable domain, in which reference TRBV7-6 and TRBJ2-1 provide the parts outside the CDR3, is GAGVSQSPRYKVTKRGQDVALRCDPISGHVSLYWYRQALGQGPEFLTYFNYEAQQDKSGLPNDRFSAERPEGSISTLTIQRTEQRDSAMYRCASSSRGAEQFFGPGTRLTVL.

For this clonotype: A read error may explain this, as a much larger clone is one base away. The gene calls are TRBV30 and TRBJ2-7, with TRBD1 as a possible D gene (6 bases). In germline, CDR1 is GTSNPN, CDR2 SVGIG (reference sequence). The CDR3 sequence is 13 residues long. CDR3 DNA sequence: TGTGCCTGGACTACAGGGAGCTCCAACGAGCAGTACTTC. It encodes CAWTTGSSNEQYF.

The rearrangement uses TRBV12-3 or TRBV12-4 and TRBJ2-3; D possibly corresponds to TRBD2 (6 bases). V was cut by 7 bases and J by 3 bases, with 17 bases left in between. The CDR3 spans 15 residues. CDR3 sequence: CASTTEVLATDTQYF. The CDR3 DNA follows: TGTGCCAGCACCACGGAGGTGCTAGCGACAGATACGCAGTATTTT.

This clonotype was recorded at least ten times. The chain links TRBV10-3 to TRBJ2-3; no firm D call. V was clipped by 5 bases and J by 6 bases, with 9 bases between them. The V gene's germline CDR1 is ENHRY and CDR2 SYGVKD. The CDR3 length is 12 residues. CDR3 DNA: TGTGCCATCAGTTTAGATCACGATACGCAGTATTTT. Its translation: CAISLDHDTQYF.

This clonotype counts as medium-sized. The gene calls are TRBV10-3 and TRBJ1-1, with 9 bases that match TRBD1. There are 11 residues in the CDR3. In germline, CDR1 is ENHRY, CDR2 SYGVKD. The V and J ends lost 11 bases and 7 bases, in that order; junction bases with no gene match: 5. CDR3 amino acids: CALRQGGEAFF. The CDR3 DNA follows: TGTGCCCTCCGACAGGGGGGTGAAGCTTTCTTT.

The chain uses TRBV2 and TRBJ1-5; possible D gene TRBD1, 5 bases. This CDR3 has 14 amino acids. The germline V gene has CDR1 SNHLY and CDR2 FYNNEI. The V and J ends lost 3 bases and 1 base respectively, with 7 bases between them. Written as DNA, the CDR3 is TGTGCCAGCAGTGAGACAGCCAGCAATCAGCCCCAGCATTTT. It is translated as CASSETASNQPQHF.

CDR3 sequence (DNA): TGCGCCAGCAGCCAAGATGGGGGGTATGGCTACACCTTC. Protein: CASSQDGGYGYTF. The chain joins TRBV4-3 to TRBJ1-2; possibly TRBD1 for D (5 bases). Per the germline V gene, CDR1 is LGHNA and CDR2 is YSLEER. The CDR3 consists of 13 residues. V gave up 0 bases and J gave up 5 bases, with 7 bases separating them.

This clonotype was picked up many times. The chain uses TRBV10-3 and TRBJ1-5; D is unresolved. V was clipped by 1 base and J by 7 bases, with 8 bases between them. This CDR3 spans 13 amino acids. The germline V gene encodes CDR1 ENHRY and CDR2 SYGVKD. CDR3: CAISEFFGQPQHF. The CDR3, as DNA: TGTGCCATCAGTGAGTTCTTTGGGCAGCCCCAGCATTTT.

This clonotype was observed many times. This rearrangement joins TRBV18 to TRBJ2-1; D might be TRBD2 (6 bases). The CDR3 spans 13 residues. V lost 4 bases and J lost 10, with 14 bases in between. Germline CDR1 reads KGHSH; CDR2 reads LQKENI. CDR3 sequence (DNA): TGTGCCAGCTCACGGAGTAGCGGAGAGGAGCAGTTCTTC. Translated: CASSRSSGEEQFF.

This clonotype was found many times. This chain joins TRBV7-9 and TRBJ2-2, with D perhaps matching TRBD2 (6 bases). The germline V gene has CDR1 SEHNR and CDR2 FQNEAQ (reference sequence). V was shortened by 6 bases and J by 3 bases, with 14 bases between the two germline ends. The length of the CDR3 is 15 residues. The CDR3 nucleotides are TGTGCCAGCAGGCCGGTTAGGAGGGACACCGGGGAGCTGTTTTTT. It is translated as CASRPVRRDTGELFF.

This clonotype is medium-sized within its sample. The chain uses TRBV21-1 and TRBJ2-7; no DNA check was done on the table's D call, TRBD2. TRBV21-1 is designated a pseudogene. The CDR3 is 16 residues long. The CDR3 loop is CASSKEEQPEGYEQYF. The CDR3 DNA sequence: TGTGCCAGCAGCAAAGAGGAACAGCCAGAGGGCTACGAGCAGTACTTC.

This clonotype has at least ten counts. The chain carries TRBV27 and TRBJ2-1; TRBD2 might be the D (6 bases). The germline V gene has CDR1 MNHEY and CDR2 SMNVEV (reference sequence). The V gene lost 4 bases and the J gene lost 6 bases, with 10 bases spanning the gap. This CDR3 comprises 13 residues. The DNA of the CDR3 is TGTGCCAGCAGTTCTGGCGGGGCCAATGAGCAGTTCTTC. Translation: CASSSGGANEQFF.

This clonotype was detected ten times or more. The J gene is TRBJ2-1, the V gene TRBV12-3 or TRBV12-4; the match to TRBD1 covers 8 bases. With V trimmed by 2 bases and J by 4 bases, 7 bases remained unmatched. This CDR3 is 16 amino acids long. In DNA, the CDR3 is TGTGCCAGCAGTTTATGGCCCGGGACAGGATACAATGAGCAGTTCTTC. Protein product: CASSLWPGTGYNEQFF.

In this sample, this clonotype turned up many times. This chain links TRBV28 with TRBJ2-3, with D possibly being TRBD2 (6 bases). Germline V gene sequence: CDR1 MDHEN, CDR2 SYDVKM. Trimming removed 2 bases at V and 1 base at J, with 16 bases between. This CDR3 is built from 17 residues. The CDR3 region is CASSLRRDSSGTDTQYF. The CDR3 DNA reads TGTGCCAGCAGTTTAAGGCGGGACTCCAGCGGCACAGATACGCAGTATTTT.

This clonotype was detected ten times or more. The chain links TRBV29-1 to TRBJ1-1; no definite D call. With 3 bases removed from V and 1 base from J, the gap between germline ends came to 15 bases. CDR1 and CDR2 from the germline V gene are SQVTM and ANQGSEA. The CDR3 runs 15 residues. CDR3 coding DNA: TGCAGCGTTGACCATACTCAGGCGAGGAACACTGAAGCTTTCTTT. It encodes CSVDHTQARNTEAFF.

This clonotype is categorized as medium-sized. The V gene is TRBV27, the J gene TRBJ2-3, with a tentative D call TRBD2 (5 bases). This CDR3 is built from 14 residues. Germline assignment: CDR1 MNHEY and CDR2 SMNVEV (reference sequence). Trimming left V 4 bases short and J 3 bases short, with 11 bases between. The CDR3 loop reads CASSSGWGTDTQYF. CDR3 bases: TGTGCCAGCAGTTCGGGGTGGGGAACAGATACGCAGTATTTT.

This clonotype was seen repeatedly, ten times or more. V usage is TRBV15 and J usage is TRBJ2-1, with TRBD1 matching 11 bases. The CDR3 consists of 14 residues. The trim removed 5 bases at V and 8 bases at J, leaving 5 bases unmatched. The germline V gene encodes CDR1 LNHNV and CDR2 YYDKDF (reference sequence). The chain's CDR3 is CATSGDRGKDEQFF. For the CDR3, the DNA is TGTGCCACCAGCGGGGACAGGGGGAAGGATGAGCAGTTCTTC.

In its sample, this clonotype was seen many times. This rearrangement joins TRBV5-1 to TRBJ2-1; D is ambiguous. CDR1 is SGHRS, CDR2 YFSETQ, per germline. V was trimmed by 3 bases and J by 5 bases, leaving 15 bases between them. This CDR3 is built from 15 residues. In nucleotides, the CDR3 is TGCGCCAGCAGCTCCACAGCTGCTGACCACAATGAGCAGTTCTTC. Protein: CASSSTAADHNEQFF. Variable domain in full (rest from reference TRBV5-1 and TRBJ2-1): KAGVTQTPRYLIKTRGQQVTLSCSPISGHRSVSWYQQTPGQGLQFLFEYFSETQRNKGNFPGRFSGRQFSNSRSEMNVSTLELGDSALYLCASSSTAADHNEQFFGPGTRLTVL.

This clonotype was seen at least ten times. The chain links TRBV20-1 to TRBJ1-1; no definite D call. Looked up from germline, CDR1 is DFQATT and CDR2 is SNEGSKA (reference sequence). The CDR3 spans 14 residues. V lost 5 bases and J 0 bases, leaving 13 bases between the germline ends. CDR3 residues: CSAYPRLMNTEAFF. Written as DNA, the CDR3 is TGCAGTGCTTACCCTAGATTAATGAACACTGAAGCTTTCTTT.

This clonotype appeared many times. The chain carries TRBV11-2 and TRBJ2-2; TRBD2 matches at 14 bases. Germline CDR1 SGHAT, CDR2 FQNNGV. The CDR3 contains 17 residues. V lost 5 bases and J lost 7; bases outside the gene matches: 9. The CDR3 loop is CASSPRLAGGLGGELFF. CDR3 nucleotides: TGTGCCAGCAGCCCGCGACTAGCGGGAGGGCTTGGCGGGGAGCTGTTTTTT. Full variable domain (missing parts from reference TRBV11-2 and TRBJ2-2): EAGVAQSPRYKIIEKRQSVAFWCNPISGHATLYWYQQILGQGPKLLIQFQNNGVVDDSQLPKDRFSAERLKGVDSTLKIQPAKLEDSAVYLCASSPRLAGGLGGELFFGEGSRLTVL.

This clonotype was counted at least ten times. The CDR3 DNA reads as TGCGCCAGCAGCTATACTAGCGGGACCTACAATGAGCAGTTCTTC. Translating it yields CASSYTSGTYNEQFF. V usage is TRBV5-1 and J usage is TRBJ2-1, with 10 bases fitting TRBD2. From germline, CDR1 is SGHRS and CDR2 YFSETQ. This CDR3 comprises 15 residues. The junction had 2 bases not matched to a gene; V was cut back by 3 bases and J by 2 bases.

This clonotype is medium-sized by share. The chain combines TRBV12-3 or TRBV12-4 with TRBJ1-4; 9 bases line up with TRBD1. The CDR3 spans 15 residues. J lost 5 bases, V lost 5 bases, and 6 bases had no gene match. The CDR3: CASSPPGQGNEKLFF. Written as DNA, the CDR3 is TGTGCCAGCAGTCCACCGGGACAGGGCAATGAAAAACTGTTTTTT.